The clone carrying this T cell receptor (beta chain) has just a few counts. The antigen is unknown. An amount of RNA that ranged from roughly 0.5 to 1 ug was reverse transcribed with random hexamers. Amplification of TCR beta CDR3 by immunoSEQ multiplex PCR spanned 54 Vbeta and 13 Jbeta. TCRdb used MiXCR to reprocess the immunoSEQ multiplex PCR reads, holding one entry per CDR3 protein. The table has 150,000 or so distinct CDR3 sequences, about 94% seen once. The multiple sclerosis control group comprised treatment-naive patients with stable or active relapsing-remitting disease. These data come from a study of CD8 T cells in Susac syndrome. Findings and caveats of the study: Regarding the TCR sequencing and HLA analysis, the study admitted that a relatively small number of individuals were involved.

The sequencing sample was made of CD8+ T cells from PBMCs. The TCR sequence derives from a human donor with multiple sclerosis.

Here the CDR3 reads CASSPGQGGYGYTF. Written as DNA, the CDR3 is TGTGCCAGCAGCCCTGGACAGGGGGGATATGGCTACACCTTC. V gene TRBV3-1 combines with J gene TRBJ1-2, with 10 positions matching TRBD1. Germline loops: CDR1 LGHDT, CDR2 YNNKEL (reference sequence). V lost 4 bases, J lost 5 bases, and 4 bases stayed unmatched. CDR3 size: 14 residues.